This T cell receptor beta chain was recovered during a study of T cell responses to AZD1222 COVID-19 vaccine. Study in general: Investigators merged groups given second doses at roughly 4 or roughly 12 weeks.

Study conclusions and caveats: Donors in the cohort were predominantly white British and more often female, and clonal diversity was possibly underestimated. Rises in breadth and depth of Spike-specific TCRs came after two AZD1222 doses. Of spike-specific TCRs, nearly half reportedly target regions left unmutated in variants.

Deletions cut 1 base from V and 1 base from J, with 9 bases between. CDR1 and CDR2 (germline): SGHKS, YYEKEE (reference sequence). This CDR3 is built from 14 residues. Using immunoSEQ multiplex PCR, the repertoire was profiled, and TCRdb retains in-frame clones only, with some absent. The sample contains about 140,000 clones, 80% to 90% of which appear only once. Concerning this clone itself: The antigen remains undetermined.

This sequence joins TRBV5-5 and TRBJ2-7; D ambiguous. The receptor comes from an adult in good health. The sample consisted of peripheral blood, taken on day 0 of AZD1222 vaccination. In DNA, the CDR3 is TGTGCCAGCAGCTTGTCGTACGGATCCTACGAGCAGTACTTC. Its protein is CASSLSYGSYEQYF.